The 23 T cell receptor beta chains listed next were all sequenced from one sample in a study of blood T cell repertoires in COVID-19 (dated by TCRdb to about 2020). Library preparation used the immunoSEQ multiplex PCR assay. Drawn from immuneACCESS, this table holds only the in-frame rearrangements with V and J called that TCRdb kept. Clones are partly lost; checked studies trace under half to an unresolved V gene and leave the rest unexplained. Present in this sample are 230,000 or so clones, around 83% of which were seen just once. The top ten clones comprise roughly 8.7% of the sample. Sequencing was carried out using peripheral blood. Source of these receptors: a man aged 35-49 years with active or convalescent COVID-19.

The chain employs TRBV10-1 and TRBJ2-5; D is perhaps TRBD2 (5 bases). CDR3 length: 14 amino acids. Germline CDR1 WNHNN, CDR2 SYGVQD (reference sequence). Deletions cut 1 base from V and 1 base from J, with 7 bases between. As DNA, the CDR3 is TGCGCCAGCAGTGAGTTACGGGGCCAAGAGACCCAGTACTTC. Its protein is CASSELRGQETQYF.

V and J are TRBV3-1 (or the pseudogene TRBV3-2) and TRBJ1-2, with 7 bases aligning to TRBD1. CDR1 and CDR2 (germline): LGHDT, YNNKEL (reference sequence). The CDR3 sequence is 13 residues long. V shed 6 bases and J 8 bases; nucleotides not matched to a gene: 9. In DNA form, the CDR3 reads TGTGCCAGCAGTATCATAAGGGGGCTCGGCTACACCTTC. As protein: CASSIIRGLGYTF.

The rearrangement links TRBV7-2 to TRBJ1-1; a weak D match, TRBD1 (6 bases). The germline CDR1 and CDR2 sequences are SGHTA and FQGNSA. Between the trimmed V and J ends, which lost 1 base and 10 bases, there was a span of 16 bases. The CDR3 has 14 residues. CDR3 bases: TGTGCCAGCAGCTTAGAGGGGTCCTTAGGGGGAGCTTTCTTT. This codes for CASSLEGSLGGAFF. Together with reference TRBV7-2 and TRBJ1-1, the CDR3 gives the full variable domain: GAGVSQSPSNKVTEKGKDVELRCDPISGHTALYWYRQSLGQGLEFLIYFQGNSAPDKSGLPSDRFSAERTGGSVSTLTIQRTQQEDSAVYLCASSLEGSLGGAFFGQGTRLTVV.

This clone was seen a single time. V is TRBV20-1 and J is TRBJ2-3; 7 positions match TRBD2. This CDR3 contains 11 residues. Trimming took 0 bases from V and 12 from J; bases not matched to a gene: 3. CDR1 is DFQATT and CDR2 is SNEGSKA in the germline V gene (reference sequence). The CDR3 coding sequence is TGCAGTGCTAGAGAGGTGGGACTACAGTATTTT. Its protein product is CSAREVGLQYF.

The chain uses TRBV5-4 and TRBJ2-3, with D possibly TRBD1 on 5 matching bases. This CDR3 region has 14 residues. V lost 5 bases and J lost 3, with 13 bases in between. Germline V gene sequence: CDR1 SGHNT, CDR2 YYREEE (reference sequence). The CDR3 region has the DNA TGTGCCAGCAGGCAGACAGAGATTACAGATACGCAGTATTTT. Translating gives CASRQTEITDTQYF.

The V gene is TRBV30, the J gene TRBJ1-6, with no clear D. Trimming removed 6 bases at V and 3 bases at J, with 12 bases between. The V gene's germline CDR1 is GTSNPN and CDR2 SVGIG (reference sequence). The CDR3 loop spans 14 amino acids. In DNA form, the CDR3 reads TGTGCCTGCACACACCGGGACTATAATTCACCCCTCCACTTT. Translating it yields CACTHRDYNSPLHF.

The rearrangement joins TRBV5-1 to TRBJ2-1; 8 bases are a match to TRBD1. CDR1 SGHRS and CDR2 YFSETQ come from the germline V gene. The CDR3 length is 16 residues. Losses at the gene ends were 6 bases for V and 2 bases for J; bases not matched to a gene: 10. The CDR3 nucleotides read TGCGCCAGCACTGGAGCCGGGACAGGTACCTACAATGAGCAGTTCTTC. This encodes CASTGAGTGTYNEQFF.

The chain carries TRBV29-1 and TRBJ2-7, with 10 bases lining up with TRBD1. Losses at the gene ends were 4 bases for V and 1 base for J; bases not matched to a gene: 1. CDR1 and CDR2 from the germline V gene are SQVTM and ANQGSEA. CDR3 length: 13 residues. The CDR3 loop reads CSVGTGGSYEQYF. CDR3 DNA sequence: TGCAGCGTTGGGACAGGGGGATCCTACGAGCAGTACTTC.

The J gene is TRBJ2-7, the V gene TRBV6-5; possibly TRBD1 for D (6 bases). This CDR3 is built from 16 residues. Germline V CDR1 and CDR2: MNHEY, SVGAGI. Trimming took off 0 bases at V and 0 bases at J, with 12 bases between the two ends. DNA of the CDR3: TGTGCCAGCAGTTACTCCGGCAGGGGAAGCTCCTACGAGCAGTACTTC. Translated, it gives CASSYSGRGSSYEQYF.

This rearrangement joins TRBV10-3 to TRBJ2-1; TRBD2 matches 7 bases. The V and J ends lost 10 bases and 0 bases, in that order; junction bases with no gene match: 9. The CDR3 has 15 amino acids. Germline V gene data show CDR1 as ENHRY and CDR2 as SYGVKD. The CDR3 loop reads CASSSGSSSYNEQFF. CDR3 DNA: TGTGCCAGCTCTAGCGGCTCCAGCTCCTACAATGAGCAGTTCTTC.

Worth noting for this clone: Since the CDR3 does not end with the conserved phenylalanine or tryptophan, this likely comes from a read error. It is unclear where the CDR3 begins or ends on the DNA, so no DNA is shown, and the CDR3 is as TCRdb lists it. The rearrangement joins TRBV6-6 to TRBJ1-1. 12 amino acids form the CDR3, both terminal residues included. The V gene's germline CDR1 is MNHNY and CDR2 SVGAGI (reference sequence). Here the CDR3 reads CASSYSSGGTQI.

V is TRBV5-5 and J is TRBJ2-3, with 7 bases aligning to TRBD1. Per germline, CDR1 SGHKS and CDR2 YYEKEE (reference sequence). V gave up 4 bases and J gave up 1 base; unmatched junction bases: 9. The CDR3 length is 16 residues. The CDR3 is CASSIHDRVGTDTQYF. CDR3 bases: TGTGCCAGCAGCATCCATGACAGGGTCGGCACAGATACGCAGTATTTT.

The chain is built from TRBV6-5 and TRBJ1-2; 8 bases line up with TRBD1. V shed 6 bases and J 4 bases; nucleotides not matched to a gene: 4. The length of the CDR3 is 13 residues. CDR1 MNHEY and CDR2 SVGAGI come from the germline V gene. The CDR3 DNA sequence: TGTGCCAGCAGGCGACAGGGGAGCTATGGCTACACCTTC. Residues: CASRRQGSYGYTF.

The rearrangement joins TRBV30 to TRBJ2-5; TRBD1 matches at 11 bases. With V trimmed by 3 bases and J by 5 bases, 8 bases remained unmatched. CDR1 GTSNPN and CDR2 SVGIG come from the germline V gene (reference sequence). CDR3 length equals 15 residues. In DNA, the CDR3 is TGTGCCTGGAGCTACGGACAGGGGGCCTGGGAGACCCAGTACTTC. Translating gives CAWSYGQGAWETQYF.

The rearrangement uses TRBV2 and TRBJ2-1; TRBD2 matches at 7 bases. The CDR3 spans 16 residues. Germline trimming cut 2 bases from V and 1 base from J; bases unmatched to any gene: 5. CDR1 and CDR2 from the germline V gene are SNHLY and FYNNEI. In nucleotides, the CDR3 is TGTGCCAGCAGTGAAAGTCTAGCGGCGTCCTACAATGAGCAGTTCTTC. Translation gives CASSESLAASYNEQFF. Combining the CDR3 with reference TRBV2 and TRBJ2-1 gives the whole variable domain EPEVTQTPSHQVTQMGQEVILRCVPISNHLYFYWYRQILGQKVEFLVSFYNNEISEKSEIFDDQFSVERPDGSNFTLKIRSTKLEDSAMYFCASSESLAASYNEQFFGPGTRLTVL.

V gene TRBV7-9 combines with J gene TRBJ2-2, with 8 bases aligning to TRBD1. CDR3 length: 15 residues. CDR1 is SEHNR, CDR2 FQNEAQ, per germline (reference sequence). The V gene end was trimmed by 4 bases and the J gene end by 2 bases; junction bases not matched to a gene: 3. CDR3 region: CASSSGQGNTGELFF. CDR3 DNA: TGTGCCAGCAGCTCTGGACAGGGCAACACCGGGGAGCTGTTTTTT. The whole variable domain, filled in from reference TRBV7-9 and TRBJ2-2, reads DTGVSQNPRHKITKRGQNVTFRCDPISEHNRLYWYRQTLGQGPEFLTYFQNEAQLEKSRLLSDRFSAERPKGSFSTLEIQRTEQGDSAMYLCASSSGQGNTGELFFGEGSRLTVL.

This sequence joins TRBV6-2 or TRBV6-3 and TRBJ2-7; a weak D match, TRBD2 (5 bases). The V and J ends lost 5 bases and 0 bases respectively, with 11 bases between them. CDR1 and CDR2 from the germline V gene are MNHEY and SVGEGT. The CDR3 sequence is 14 residues long. CDR3 sequence: CASSPDSYSYEQYF. In nucleotides, the CDR3 is TGTGCCAGCAGTCCGGACTCTTACTCCTACGAGCAGTACTTC.

The CDR3 spells CASSPRGGTSGSTDTQYF. The CDR3 DNA sequence: TGTGCCAGCAGCCCTCGGGGGGGGACTAGCGGGAGTACAGATACGCAGTATTTT. The V gene is TRBV9, the J gene TRBJ2-3; 14 bases fit TRBD2. J was trimmed by 3 bases and V by 4 bases; bases with no gene match: 10. Germline assignment: CDR1 SGDLS and CDR2 YYNGEE. CDR3 size: 18 residues.

This chain joins TRBV5-5 and TRBJ2-3; 15 nucleotides line up with TRBD2. Per the germline V gene, CDR1 is SGHKS and CDR2 is YYEKEE (reference sequence). V gave up 2 bases and J gave up 5 bases; unmatched junction bases: 9. The CDR3 has 18 amino acids. CDR3 region: CASSFGLAGGFVGDTQYF. Here the CDR3 DNA reads TGTGCCAGCAGCTTCGGACTAGCGGGGGGGTTCGTGGGAGATACGCAGTATTTT.

This clone appeared a single time. The rearrangement joins TRBV7-2 to TRBJ1-2; 7 bases line up with TRBD1. CDR1 and CDR2 (germline): SGHTA, FQGNSA. The CDR3 sequence is 15 residues long. With V trimmed by 5 bases and J by 2 bases, 8 bases remained unmatched. The CDR3 protein is CASSAQQGLNYGYTF. CDR3 DNA sequence: TGTGCCAGCAGCGCACAACAGGGGTTAAACTATGGCTACACCTTC.

The rearrangement joins TRBV5-5 to TRBJ1-2, with unresolved D. V lost 8 bases to trimming and J lost 7 bases, with 24 bases between them. This CDR3 region has 15 residues. The germline V gene has CDR1 SGHKS and CDR2 YYEKEE (reference sequence). The CDR3 loop is CASLGSGRSAAGYTF. CDR3 in DNA: TGTGCCAGTCTAGGCTCGGGGAGATCGGCGGCTGGCTACACCTTC.

V is TRBV2 and J is TRBJ1-6, with D tentatively TRBD1 (6 bases). CDR3 length equals 15 residues. Trimming shortened V by 7 bases and J by 5 bases, and 15 bases separated the two germline ends. Germline assignment: CDR1 SNHLY and CDR2 FYNNEI. This chain's CDR3 is CASTLDRTDNSPLHF. CDR3 coding DNA: TGTGCCAGCACCTTAGACAGGACAGATAATTCACCCCTCCACTTT.

J is TRBJ1-5 and V is TRBV4-1, with D perhaps TRBD1 (5 bases). CDR3 length: 15 residues. Germline V gene data show CDR1 as MGHRA and CDR2 as YSYEKL. The germline V and J ends were trimmed by 1 base and 4 bases, with 11 bases remaining between them. The CDR3 DNA reads as TGCGCCAGCAGCCAAGGGGGGGGAGGTAATCAGCCCCAGCATTTT. Amino acid sequence: CASSQGGGGNQPQHF.